The subject of this entry is one TCR beta chain. Its target is not known. These data come from a study of cytomegalovirus exposure and HLA in healthy donors. Study observations and caveats: TCR beta sequences reportedly predicted most subjects' HLA-A and HLA-B alleles accurately. Reports credit the classifier with highly specific, highly sensitive diagnosis of cytomegalovirus status. It was reported in a later analysis that an Asian-associated ancestry cluster showed fewer N-insertions than the roughly 670-donor mean.

The PCR used 60 Vbeta and 13 Jbeta primers. In the original analysis: The authors later counted about 80 million unique TCR beta chains, 9 million to 12 million of them shared. Clones were sequenced by immunoSEQ multiplex PCR, and TCRdb holds only the in-frame ones, with some missing. V and J calls and clone size come straight from that table; D and trimming were deduced from the DNA. The sample contains 150,000 to 200,000 clones, more than 80% of which appear only once. Germline CDR1 LGHNA, CDR2 YNFKEQ. The CDR3 loop spans 14 amino acids. V shed 4 bases, J shed 12 bases, and the junction held 11 bases outside the gene matches.

The chain uses TRBV4-2 and TRBJ2-1; 8 bases align to TRBD2. The source material was PBMCs. The origin of this receptor is a young woman in good health and CMV-seronegative. In nucleotides, the CDR3 is TGTGCCAGCAGCCTAGCGGGATCCTTGGCCGGGCAGTTCTTC. Its translation is CASSLAGSLAGQFF.